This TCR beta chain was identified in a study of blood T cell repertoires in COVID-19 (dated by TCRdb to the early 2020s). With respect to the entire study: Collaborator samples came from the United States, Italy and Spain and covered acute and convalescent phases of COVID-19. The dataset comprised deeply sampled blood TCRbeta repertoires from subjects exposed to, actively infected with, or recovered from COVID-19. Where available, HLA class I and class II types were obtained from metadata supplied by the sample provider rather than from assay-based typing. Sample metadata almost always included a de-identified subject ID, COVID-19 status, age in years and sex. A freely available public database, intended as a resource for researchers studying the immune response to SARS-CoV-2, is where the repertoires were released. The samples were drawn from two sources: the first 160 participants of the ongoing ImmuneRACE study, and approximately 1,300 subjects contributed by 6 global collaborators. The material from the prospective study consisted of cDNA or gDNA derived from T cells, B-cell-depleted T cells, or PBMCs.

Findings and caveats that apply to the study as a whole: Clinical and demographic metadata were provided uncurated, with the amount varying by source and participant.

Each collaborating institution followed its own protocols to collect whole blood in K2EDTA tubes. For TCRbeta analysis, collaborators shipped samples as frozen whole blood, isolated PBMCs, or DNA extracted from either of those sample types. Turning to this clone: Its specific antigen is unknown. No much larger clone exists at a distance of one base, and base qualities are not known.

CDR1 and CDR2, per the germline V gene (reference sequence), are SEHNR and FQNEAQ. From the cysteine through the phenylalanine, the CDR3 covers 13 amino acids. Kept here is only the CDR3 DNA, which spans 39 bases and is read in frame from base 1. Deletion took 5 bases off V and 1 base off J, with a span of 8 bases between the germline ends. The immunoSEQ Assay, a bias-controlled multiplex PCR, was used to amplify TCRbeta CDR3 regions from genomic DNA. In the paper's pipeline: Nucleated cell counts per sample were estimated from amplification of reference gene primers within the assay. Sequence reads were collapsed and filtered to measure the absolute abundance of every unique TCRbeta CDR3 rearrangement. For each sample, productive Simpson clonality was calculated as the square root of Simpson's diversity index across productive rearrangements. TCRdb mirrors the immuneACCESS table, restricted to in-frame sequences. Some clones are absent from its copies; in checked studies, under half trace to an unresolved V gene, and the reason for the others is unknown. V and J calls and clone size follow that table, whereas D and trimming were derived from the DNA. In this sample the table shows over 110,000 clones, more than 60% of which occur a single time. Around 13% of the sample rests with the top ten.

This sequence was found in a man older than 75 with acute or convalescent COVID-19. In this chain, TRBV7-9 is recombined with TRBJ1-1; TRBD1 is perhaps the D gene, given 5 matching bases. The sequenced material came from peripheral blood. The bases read TGTGCCAGCAGCATAGACAGGAACACTGAAGCTTTCTTT. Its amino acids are CASSIDRNTEAFF.